The sequence of this TCR beta chain was determined in a study of regulatory T cells in long-lasting Graves disease. Study-wide results and limits: Repertoires from persistent disease leaned toward TRBV28, TRBJ1-2 and TRBJ2-5. Newly diagnosed patients had higher TCR diversity than persistent Graves' patients did.

Notes on this clonotype: The antigen is undetermined.

This CDR3 is built from 17 residues. The V end was cut by 4 bases, the J end by 0 bases, with 17 bases between. Both iRepertoire HTBI primers and Arm-PCR of CDR3 regions were used to build the TCR beta libraries. As handled by the study authors: Sequenced samples collectively carried approximately 58 TRBV and approximately 15 TRBJ segments. MiXCR was run by TCRdb on the multiplex PCR reads, yielding one entry per CDR3 protein. The V and J calls were not made by the authors but by TCRdb's processing. The data hold hundreds of thousands of distinct CDR3 sequences, with 16% observed a single time. Time point reported: newly diagnosed GD, antithyroid drugs for less than 3 months. From PBMCs, RNA was extracted and then used to make the TCR library. This sample also appeared in a second study, on T cells in Graves' hyperthyroidism and ophthalmopathy.

The source material was peripheral blood mononuclear cells (PBMCs), sampled at new diagnosis, from a patient treated with antithyroid drugs. This chain connects TRBV12-3 or TRBV12-4 to TRBJ2-3; D ambiguous. This clonotype was obtained from a middle-aged woman with Graves disease. CDR3 sequence: CASSSSRGRPSTDTQYF. The CDR3 bases are TGTGCCAGCAGTTCCAGTCGAGGTCGTCCTAGCACAGATACGCAGTATTTT.